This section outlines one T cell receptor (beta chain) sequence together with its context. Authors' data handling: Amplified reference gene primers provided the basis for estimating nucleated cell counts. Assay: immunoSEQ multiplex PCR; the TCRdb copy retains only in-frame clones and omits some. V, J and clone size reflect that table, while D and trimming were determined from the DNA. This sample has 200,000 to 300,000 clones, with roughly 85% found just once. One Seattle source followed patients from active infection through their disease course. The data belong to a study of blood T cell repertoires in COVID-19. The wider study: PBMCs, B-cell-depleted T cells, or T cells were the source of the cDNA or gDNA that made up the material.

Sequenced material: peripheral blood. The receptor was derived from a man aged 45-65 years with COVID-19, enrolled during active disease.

In nucleotides, the CDR3 is TGTGCCAGCAGTTACTCGAATCTAGCGGGGGCCGGGGAGCTGTTTTTT. Translating it yields CASSYSNLAGAGELFF. The rearrangement joins TRBV6-5 to TRBJ2-2; TRBD2 aligns across 10 bases. The CDR3 is made up of 16 amino acids. With 0 bases clipped from V and 6 bases from J, the junction kept 4 bases outside the gene matches. CDR1 is MNHEY and CDR2 is SVGAGI in the germline V gene.